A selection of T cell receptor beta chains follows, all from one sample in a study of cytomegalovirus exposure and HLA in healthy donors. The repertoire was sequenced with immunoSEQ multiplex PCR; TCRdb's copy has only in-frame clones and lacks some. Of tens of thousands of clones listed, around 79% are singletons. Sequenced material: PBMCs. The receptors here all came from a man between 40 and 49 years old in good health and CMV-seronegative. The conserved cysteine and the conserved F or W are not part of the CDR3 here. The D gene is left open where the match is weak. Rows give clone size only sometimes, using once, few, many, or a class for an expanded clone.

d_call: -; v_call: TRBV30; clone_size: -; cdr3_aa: AWSVSQRAF
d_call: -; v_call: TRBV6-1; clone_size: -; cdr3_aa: AAQTNTGELF
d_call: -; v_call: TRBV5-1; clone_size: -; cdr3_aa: ASRAADNQPQH
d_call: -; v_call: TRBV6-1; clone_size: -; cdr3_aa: ASSEGVGGTEAF
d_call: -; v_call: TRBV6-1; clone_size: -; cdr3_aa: ASSEGGSFYGYT
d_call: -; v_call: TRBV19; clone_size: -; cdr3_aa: ASHDRTSYEQY
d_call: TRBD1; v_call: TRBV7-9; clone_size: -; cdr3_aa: ASSLLGQNNEQF
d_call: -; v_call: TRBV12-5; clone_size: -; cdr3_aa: ASGLGAGGWGTEAF
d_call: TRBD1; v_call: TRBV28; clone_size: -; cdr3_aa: ASSSSGQGNSYEQY
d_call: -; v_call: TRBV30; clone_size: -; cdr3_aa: AWSVLQGNYNEQF
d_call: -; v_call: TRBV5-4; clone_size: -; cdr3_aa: ASSLVQVQNGYT
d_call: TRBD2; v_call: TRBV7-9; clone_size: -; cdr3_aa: ASSLGLAGEETQY
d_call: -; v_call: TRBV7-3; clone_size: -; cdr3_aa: ASAETTDTQY
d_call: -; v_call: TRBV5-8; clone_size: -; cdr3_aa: ASSHQVGSEGEKLF
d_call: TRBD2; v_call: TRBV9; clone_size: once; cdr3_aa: ASSSGTTLHTDTQY
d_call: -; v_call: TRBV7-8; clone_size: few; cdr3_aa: ASRASGLSGELF
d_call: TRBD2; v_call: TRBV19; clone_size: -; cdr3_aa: ATTTGTNTDTQY
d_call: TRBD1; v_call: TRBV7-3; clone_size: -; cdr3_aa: ASSSTGQETEAF
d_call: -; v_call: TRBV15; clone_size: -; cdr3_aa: ATSRGRAGNTIY
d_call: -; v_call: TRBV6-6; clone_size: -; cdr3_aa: ASSFTTDSPEY
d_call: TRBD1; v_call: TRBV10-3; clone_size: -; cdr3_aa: AIRIGTGSSTDTQY
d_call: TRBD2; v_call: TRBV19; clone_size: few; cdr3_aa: ASSTSGLSTDTQY
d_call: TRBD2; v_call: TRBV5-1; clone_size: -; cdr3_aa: ASSLDKGGSSYEQY
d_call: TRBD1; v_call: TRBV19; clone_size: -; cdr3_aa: ASRFTGGNTGELF
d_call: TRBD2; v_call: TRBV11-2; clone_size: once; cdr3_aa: ASSSRSGSGDEQF
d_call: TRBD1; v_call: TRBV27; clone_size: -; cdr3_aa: ASNPIWTGTSREPQH
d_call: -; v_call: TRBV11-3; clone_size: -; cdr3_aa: ASSLGGASSYNEQF
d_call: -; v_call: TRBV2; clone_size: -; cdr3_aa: ASSQGRSNQPQH
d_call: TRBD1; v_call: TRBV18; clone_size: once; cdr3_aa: ASSPQGGDRADGYT
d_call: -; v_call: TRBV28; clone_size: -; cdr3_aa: ASSLARFRRGSNQPQH
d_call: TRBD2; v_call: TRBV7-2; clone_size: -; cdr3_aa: ASSLLASGTGELF
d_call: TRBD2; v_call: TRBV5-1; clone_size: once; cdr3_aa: ASSGGTSGASYNEQF
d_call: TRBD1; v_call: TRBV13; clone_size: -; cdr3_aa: ASSDTGDRGSYEQY
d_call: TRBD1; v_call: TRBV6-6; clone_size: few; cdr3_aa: ASQVLQGAAF
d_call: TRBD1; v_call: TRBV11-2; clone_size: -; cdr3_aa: ASSMTQGANYEQY